This entry lists 18 T cell receptor beta chains sequenced from one sample in a study of T cells in Graves' hyperthyroidism and ophthalmopathy. Researchers took RNA transcripts and amplified the TCR beta CDR3 regions from them. Primed by the HTBI set, a first-round RT-PCR was run on the TCR CDR3. Via MiXCR, TCRdb re-called the multiplex PCR reads, giving one row per CDR3 protein. The sample comprises a few hundred thousand distinct CDR3 sequences, about 16% of which are singletons, and approximately 30% rests with the top ten. Sequencing was performed on blood. The origin of the receptors is a woman in her twenties or thirties with Graves' hyperthyroidism.

This clonotype was seen only a few times. An end of the junction differs from the germline gene, which may be a read error. This chain uses TRBV6-1 with TRBJ1-2; TRBD1 is a possible D gene (5 bases). The CDR3 runs to 14 residues. CDR1 MNHNS and CDR2 SASEGT come from the germline V gene. The CDR3 here is CASRKRGDSYGYIF. In DNA, the CDR3 is TGTGCCAGCAGAAAAAGAGGGGATTCCTATGGCTACATCTTC.

There are many counts of this clonotype. CDR3 sequence reads: CASSWDLSEQYF. CDR3 bases: TGTGCCTCCTCGTGGGACCTGTCCGAGCAGTACTTC. The chain combines TRBV30 with TRBJ2-7; tentatively, D is TRBD1 or TRBD2 (5 bases each). The CDR3 covers 12 residues. The V and J ends lost 7 bases and 6 bases respectively, with 16 bases between them. Germline CDR1 reads GTSNPN; CDR2 reads SVGIG (reference sequence).

In this sample, this clonotype turned up a few times. The V gene is TRBV19, the J gene TRBJ2-1; no definite D call. V was cut by 5 bases and J by 6 bases, with 17 bases left in between. The CDR3 is 15 residues long. CDR1 and CDR2 from the germline V gene are LNHDA and SQIVND (reference sequence). CDR3 bases: TGTGCCAGTAGTCCCACGGTAAGGGTAGGCAATGAGCAGTTCTTC. Protein product: CASSPTVRVGNEQFF.

V and J are TRBV18 and TRBJ1-3, with D tentatively TRBD1 (6 bases). The CDR3 runs to 16 residues. The ends were cut back, 3 bases at V and 0 bases at J, with 12 bases in the middle. Germline V gene data show CDR1 as KGHSH and CDR2 as LQKENI. CDR3 loop: CASSPKQGSSGNTIYF. CDR3 bases: TGTGCCAGCTCACCCAAACAGGGTTCCTCTGGAAACACCATATATTTT.

This sequence joins TRBV27 and TRBJ2-7, with TRBD2 as a possible D gene (5 bases). Between the trimmed V and J ends, which lost 3 bases and 1 base, there was a span of 10 bases. From germline, CDR1 is MNHEY and CDR2 SMNVEV (reference sequence). The CDR3 consists of 14 residues. DNA for the CDR3: TGTGCCAGCAGTTTGAGGGCGAGATCCTACGAGCAGTACTTC. This gives the protein CASSLRARSYEQYF.

The table lists this clonotype with many counts. The chain employs TRBV27 and TRBJ2-2; D remains ambiguous. The CDR3 sequence is 13 residues long. Germline CDR1 reads MNHEY; CDR2 reads SMNVEV (reference sequence). Trimming pared 2 bases from V and 3 bases from J, leaving 4 bases between. The CDR3 DNA sequence: TGTGCCAGCAGTTTACCGCACACCGGGGAGCTGTTTTTT. Protein product: CASSLPHTGELFF.

This sequence joins TRBV5-1 and TRBJ2-1, with 8 positions matching TRBD1. The V gene's germline CDR1 is SGHRS and CDR2 YFSETQ. The junction had 7 bases not matched to a gene; V was cut back by 0 bases and J by 8 bases. The CDR3 is 15 residues long. CDR3 sequence (DNA): TGCGCCAGCAGCTTGGGTGGCAGGGGGCGCGATGAGCAGTTCTTC. As protein: CASSLGGRGRDEQFF.

This rearrangement joins TRBV6-1 to TRBJ2-5, with 10 bases that match TRBD1. V lost 6 bases, J lost 1 base, and 8 bases stayed unmatched. Looked up from germline, CDR1 is MNHNS and CDR2 is SASEGT. CDR3 size: 16 residues. The chain's CDR3 is CASRKGDRGFQETQYF. CDR3 nucleotide sequence: TGTGCCAGCAGGAAGGGGGACAGGGGTTTCCAAGAGACCCAGTACTTC.

This clonotype was counted at least ten times. The rearrangement joins TRBV15 to TRBJ1-2, with 12 nucleotides matching TRBD1. Trimming cost V 1 base and J 6 bases; bases outside gene matches: 3. The CDR3 is 15 amino acids. Germline values: CDR1 LNHNV, CDR2 YYDKDF (reference sequence). CDR3: CATSRGGTGGDGYTF. In nucleotides, the CDR3 is TGTGCCACCAGCAGAGGCGGGACAGGGGGCGATGGCTACACCTTC.

This rearrangement joins TRBV20-1 to TRBJ2-3, with D tentatively TRBD2 (5 bases). Germline V CDR1 and CDR2: DFQATT, SNEGSKA (reference sequence). The CDR3 is 13 amino acids. Here the CDR3 reads CTISTGGTDTQYF. The CDR3 region has the DNA TGCACTATCTCGACCGGGGGCACAGATACGCAGTATTTT.

At least ten counts were recorded for this clonotype. The genes are TRBV13 and TRBJ2-5; 12 nucleotides match TRBD1. The junction had 14 bases not matched to a gene; V was cut back by 5 bases and J by 4 bases. CDR1 and CDR2 (germline): PRHDT, FYEKMQ (reference sequence). CDR3 length equals 18 residues. The CDR3 is CASSTDLRDRGRPETQYF. In DNA form, the CDR3 reads TGTGCCAGCAGCACAGACCTCCGGGACAGGGGGCGCCCAGAGACCCAGTACTTC. Based on the CDR3 plus reference TRBV13 and TRBJ2-5, the full variable domain is AAGVIQSPRHLIKEKRETATLKCYPIPRHDTVYWYQQGPGQDPQFLISFYEKMQSDKGSIPDRFSAQQFSDYHSELNMSSLELGDSALYFCASSTDLRDRGRPETQYFGPGTRLLVL.

This clonotype was recorded many times. J is TRBJ1-1 and V is TRBV3-1; maybe TRBD1 (5 bases). The CDR3 is 12 amino acids. Trimming removed 4 bases from V and 5 bases from J, with 8 bases in between. Germline CDR1 reads LGHDT; CDR2 reads YNNKEL (reference sequence). CDR3 protein: CASSPWGTEAFF. The CDR3 DNA follows: TGTGCCAGCAGCCCCTGGGGGACTGAAGCTTTCTTT.

In its sample, this clonotype was seen a few times. The chain links TRBV5-1 to TRBJ2-7; 8 bases map to TRBD2. The CDR3 runs 15 residues. Trimming took 0 bases from V and 4 from J; bases not matched to a gene: 6. Germline values: CDR1 SGHRS, CDR2 YFSETQ. This CDR3 is CASSLGAGAGYEQYF. The CDR3 DNA reads as TGCGCCAGCAGCTTGGGAGCGGGAGCGGGGTACGAGCAGTACTTC.

This clonotype has ten or more counts. CDR3 nucleotide sequence: TGTGCCAGCAGCCTCCAACTGTCTAGCGGGAGGGCCGTCTATGAGCAGTTCTTC. It codes for CASSLQLSSGRAVYEQFF. This chain joins TRBV7-2 and TRBJ2-1, with 12 bases identical to TRBD2. Germline-derived CDR1 and CDR2 are SGHTA and FQGNSA. The V segment lost 5 bases and the J segment 8 bases; nucleotides outside the gene matches: 16. The CDR3 has 18 residues.

This clonotype appeared many times. The CDR3 DNA follows: TGTGCCAGCAGCATAACAGGGGGACAAGATACGCAGTATTTT. It codes for CASSITGGQDTQYF. The chain joins TRBV11-2 to TRBJ2-3, with 8 bases identical to TRBD1. This CDR3 has 14 amino acids. The germline V gene encodes CDR1 SGHAT and CDR2 FQNNGV. V lost 5 bases and J lost 5; bases outside the gene matches: 6.

This clonotype was counted at least ten times. V is TRBV5-1 and J is TRBJ2-7, with D tentatively TRBD2 (6 bases). CDR1 SGHRS and CDR2 YFSETQ come from the germline V gene. The CDR3 consists of 14 residues. V lost 3 bases and J 3 bases, leaving 13 bases between the germline ends. The CDR3 protein is CASSSDSGNYEQYF. The CDR3 coding sequence is TGCGCCAGCAGCTCCGATAGCGGCAACTACGAGCAGTACTTC.

This clonotype was detected ten times or more. The chain joins TRBV7-2 to TRBJ1-6; D not certain. Deletions cut 5 bases from V and 7 bases from J, with 21 bases between. The CDR3 sequence is 17 residues long. CDR1 SGHTA and CDR2 FQGNSA come from the germline V gene. CDR3 DNA sequence: TGTGCCAGCAGCGGGCGATCTCCCTCCGAGTGGAATTCACCCCTCCACTTT. Residues: CASSGRSPSEWNSPLHF.

The J gene is TRBJ2-7, the V gene TRBV3-1; possible D gene TRBD1, 6 bases. The CDR3 loop spans 16 amino acids. Looked up from germline, CDR1 is LGHDT and CDR2 is YNNKEL (reference sequence). Trimming stripped 1 base from V and 0 bases from J, with 13 bases between. The CDR3 region is CASSQARDTSSYEQYF. The CDR3 DNA sequence: TGTGCCAGCAGCCAAGCCCGGGACACAAGCTCCTACGAGCAGTACTTC.